This is a list of T cell receptor beta chains from one sample in a study of PD-L1 blockade in urothelial cancer. Assay: immunoSEQ multiplex PCR; the TCRdb copy retains only in-frame clones and omits some. This sample has fewer than 75,000 clones, with roughly 90% found just once. Sample: PBMCs, taken around atezolizumab (anti-PD-L1) treatment. These receptors all come from a man aged 70 or older with urothelial cancer. Each CDR3 is given with its conserved first and last residue. Each record gives: V gene, J gene, D gene, clone size, CDR3 DNA, CDR3 protein. A D gene is named only where the DNA matches it firmly. Size values are once, few and many counts, or a class for expanded clones, and some rows have none.

>TRBV14|TRBJ2-7|TRBD1|.
TGTGCCAGCAGCCCTCTTGGGACAGGGAATGCCTACGAGCAGTACTTC
CASSPLGTGNAYEQYF
>TRBV6-1|TRBJ2-7|TRBD1|.
TGTGCCAGCAGGCCCCGGGACAGGGGCGTTGGGGAGCAGTACTTC
CASRPRDRGVGEQYF
>TRBV6-5|TRBJ1-5|.|few
TGTGCCAGCAGTTACTCGGGGGGGAACGGTCAGCCCCAGCATTTT
CASSYSGGNGQPQHF
>TRBV6-1|TRBJ1-5|TRBD1|.
TGTGCCAGCAGTGAGACCATTTCAGGGGGAGGCAATCAGCCCCAGCATTTT
CASSETISGGGNQPQHF
>TRBV9|TRBJ1-4|TRBD1|.
TGTGCCAGCAGCGCCACAGGGGGCTCGAGTGAAAAACTGTTTTTT
CASSATGGSSEKLFF
>TRBV10-3|TRBJ2-1|.|.
TGTGCCACTACCATAGCGTTGGGAGTCAATGAGCAGTTCTTC
CATTIALGVNEQFF
>TRBV5-1|TRBJ1-1|.|.
TGCGCCAGCAGCCCCCGGGGAGGGGACTCATTCAACCCGAACACTGAAGCTTTCTTT
CASSPRGGDSFNPNTEAFF
>TRBV28|TRBJ2-1|TRBD2|.
TGTGCCAGCAGTTGGACTAGCGGTCACTACAATGAGCAGTTCTTC
CASSWTSGHYNEQFF
>TRBV7-2|TRBJ1-2|.|once
TGTGCCAGCAGCTTAGCAAGGGGCAGCGGCTACACCTTC
CASSLARGSGYTF
>TRBV2|TRBJ1-1|.|.
TGTGCCATGGATACAGGGAAGGTTGATGAAGCTTTCTTT
CAMDTGKVDEAFF
>TRBV28|TRBJ1-1|.|.
TGTGCCAGCAGTTCCTCTGGGTCCGCAGGAGGTAACACTGAAGCTTTCTTT
CASSSSGSAGGNTEAFF
>TRBV19|TRBJ2-5|.|.
TGTGCCAGTAGCATAATGTTTCGGGAGACCCAGTACTTC
CASSIMFRETQYF
>TRBV13|TRBJ1-1|TRBD1|.
TGTGCCAGCAGCCCCGGACAGGGGTTGAACACTGAAGCTTTCTTT
CASSPGQGLNTEAFF
>TRBV5-1|TRBJ2-7|.|.
TGCGCCAGCTCGCAGGCCCCTACCTACGAGCAGTACTTC
CASSQAPTYEQYF
>TRBV11-2|TRBJ1-2|.|.
TGTGCCAGCAGCTTAGATGCCGGCTATGGCTACACCTTC
CASSLDAGYGYTF
>TRBV5-1|TRBJ1-2|TRBD1|.
TGCGCCAGCAGCTCAAACACCGGGACAGGGGGCAACTATGGCTACACCTTC
CASSSNTGTGGNYGYTF
>TRBV28|TRBJ1-4|TRBD1|.
TGTGCCAGCAGTCTTCAGGGGGCGGCGACTAATGAAAAACTGTTTTTT
CASSLQGAATNEKLFF
>TRBV6-1|TRBJ2-5|TRBD1|.
TGTGCCAGCACCGGACAGGGGGCAGGGGAGACCCAGTACTTC
CASTGQGAGETQYF
>TRBV6-6|TRBJ2-7|.|few
TGTGCCAGCAGTTACCTAGCCTTCTACGAGCAGTACTTC
CASSYLAFYEQYF
>TRBV5-1|TRBJ2-2|.|.
TGCGCCAGCAGCTTGCAGTACACCGGGGAGCTGTTTTTT
CASSLQYTGELFF
>TRBV19|TRBJ2-3|TRBD2|.
TGTGCCAGTAGTATGGTTGTGACTAGCGGGACCACAGATACGCAGTATTTT
CASSMVVTSGTTDTQYF
>TRBV7-2|TRBJ2-7|.|.
TGTGCCAGCAGCTTATCCGGCTACGAGCAGTACTTC
CASSLSGYEQYF
>TRBV7-3|TRBJ1-1|.|many
TGTGCCAGCAGCTTACTGCCGGGGAACACTGAAGCTTTCTTT
CASSLLPGNTEAFF
>TRBV10-3|TRBJ1-3|.|once
TGTGCCATCAGTGGAGGGACTGGAAACACCATATATTTT
CAISGGTGNTIYF
>TRBV6-5|TRBJ2-5|TRBD2|.
TGTGCCAGCAGAGCCACCGGGACTAGAGAAGAGACCCAGTACTTC
CASRATGTREETQYF
>TRBV29-1|TRBJ2-2|TRBD1|.
TGCAGCGTTGATGACCGCAGGGGGACCACCGGGGAGCTGTTTTTT
CSVDDRRGTTGELFF
>TRBV2|TRBJ1-5|.|once
TGTGCCAGCAGTGTTATGGCTCAGCCCCAGCATTTT
CASSVMAQPQHF
>TRBV6-5|TRBJ2-1|TRBD2|once
TGTGCCAGCAGTTATACACTAGCGACCTACAATGAGCAGTTCTTC
CASSYTLATYNEQFF
>TRBV6-5|TRBJ2-2|TRBD1|.
TGTGCCAGCAGGGTACAGGGGGCCGCCGGGGAGCTGTTTTTT
CASRVQGAAGELFF
>TRBV19|TRBJ1-3|.|.
TGTGCCAGTTCCAGGGCAGGGGGAAACACCATATATTTT
CASSRAGGNTIYF
>TRBV27|TRBJ2-1|TRBD2|.
TGTGCCAGCAGTTTCGGGACTAGCGGGAGGGTCCTATTCAATGAGCAGTTCTTC
CASSFGTSGRVLFNEQFF
>TRBV11-2|TRBJ2-5|TRBD2|.
TGTGCCAGCAGCTTGACTAGCGGGAGAGAGACCCAGTACTTC
CASSLTSGRETQYF
>TRBV2|TRBJ2-1|.|once
TGTGCCAGCAGTTTCCAAGAGGCGTATGAGCAGTTCTTC
CASSFQEAYEQFF
>TRBV7-8|TRBJ1-5|.|.
TGTGCCAGCAGCCTGGACAGCCGATATAGCAATCAGCCCCAGCATTTT
CASSLDSRYSNQPQHF
>TRBV5-5|TRBJ2-3|TRBD2|.
TGTGCCAGCAGGCTCCCAAAGCGGGAGGACACAGATACGCAGTATTTT
CASRLPKREDTDTQYF
>TRBV5-1|TRBJ1-1|TRBD1|.
TGCGCCAGCAGCTCGACAGGGATGAACACTGAAGCTTTCTTT
CASSSTGMNTEAFF
>TRBV6-6|TRBJ1-1|TRBD1|.
TGTGCCAGCAGTCTCCCCGGGACAGGGGGCATTGAAGCTTTCTTT
CASSLPGTGGIEAFF
>TRBV7-9|TRBJ2-2|.|.
TGTGCCAGCACGGAGTCCGGGGAGCTGTTTTTT
CASTESGELFF
>TRBV5-4|TRBJ1-1|TRBD1|.
TGTGCCAGCAGTTCTCGGACAGGGGGGGCTGAAGCTTTCTTT
CASSSRTGGAEAFF
>TRBV20-1|TRBJ2-7|.|.
TGCGCCCAGCGGAGTACCTACGAGCAGTACTTC
CAQRSTYEQYF
>TRBV23-1|TRBJ2-2|.|.
TGCGCCAGCAGTCAATCTCCAAACTTAGGGGGGAACACCGGGGAGCTGTTTTTT
CASSQSPNLGGNTGELFF
>TRBV28|TRBJ1-5|TRBD1|.
TGTGCCAGCAGTTCTCCCGGACAGGGTCGAGGGCCCCAGCATTTT
CASSSPGQGRGPQHF
>TRBV4-2|TRBJ1-2|.|.
TGTGCCAGCAGCCCCGGGACACTTGATGGCTACACCTTC
CASSPGTLDGYTF
>TRBV7-2|TRBJ2-3|TRBD2|.
TGTGCCAGCAGCTTAGGTCGGCTAGCGGGAGATCTCTCAGATACGCAGTATTTT
CASSLGRLAGDLSDTQYF
>TRBV12-5|TRBJ1-2|TRBD1|.
TGTGCTAGTGGTTTGAAGCCCACCGGGACAGGGGCCTATGGCTACACCTTC
CASGLKPTGTGAYGYTF
>TRBV9|TRBJ2-1|TRBD1|.
TGTGCCAGCAGCCTCCAGGGACAGGGAGCGGCTGAGCAGTTCTTC
CASSLQGQGAAEQFF
>TRBV27|TRBJ2-5|TRBD2|.
TGTGCCAGCAGTTTAGTTTCTGCGGGGGACTGGGAGACCCAGTACTTC
CASSLVSAGDWETQYF
>TRBV9|TRBJ2-3|TRBD2|.
TGTGCCAGCAGCGCATTGATAGCGGGGAGCACAGATACGCAGTATTTT
CASSALIAGSTDTQYF
>TRBV4-2|TRBJ1-3|.|.
TGTGCCAGCAGCCAAGAGGGGAGGAGCTCTGGAAACACCATATATTTT
CASSQEGRSSGNTIYF
>TRBV6-5|TRBJ1-2|.|.
TGTGCCAGCAGTTACGGTACAGACGGCTACACCTTC
CASSYGTDGYTF
>TRBV5-1|TRBJ1-5|.|few
TGCGCCAGCAGCCCGGACAGTTTTCATAGCAATCAGCCCCAGCATTTT
CASSPDSFHSNQPQHF
>TRBV14|TRBJ2-3|.|.
TGTGCCAGCAGCCGTCTAGCGACTAGCACAGATACGCAGTATTTT
CASSRLATSTDTQYF
>TRBV6-5|TRBJ2-1|TRBD2|.
TGTGCCAGCAGTCCCACCGGGACTAGGGGAAATGAGCAGTTCTTC
CASSPTGTRGNEQFF
>TRBV6-1|TRBJ2-3|.|.
TGTGCCAGCAGTGAAAAGGCGGGAACTCTCACAGATACGCAGTATTTT
CASSEKAGTLTDTQYF